The 17 T cell receptor beta chains below were found in one sample sequenced in a study of technical replicates of blood from a handful of donors. Some clones are missing from TCRdb's copy, which holds only in-frame ones; the method was immunoSEQ multiplex PCR. The repertoire consists of roughly 76,000 clones, with approximately 94% occurring once and the leading ten covering under 0.3%. Material: T cells isolated from PBMCs. Receptor source: a human donor in good health.

V usage is TRBV7-6 and J usage is TRBJ2-7, with D perhaps TRBD1 (6 bases). The germline gives CDR1 SGHVS, CDR2 FNYEAQ. The V end was cut by 1 base, the J end by 2 bases, with 9 bases between. The CDR3 runs 14 residues. The CDR3 DNA follows: TGTGCCAGCAGCTTAGGCGCAGGGGCCTACGAGCAGTACTTC. It is translated as CASSLGAGAYEQYF.

The chain has TRBV6-6 and TRBJ2-1; 11 bases map to TRBD2. Germline trimming cut 6 bases from V and 7 bases from J; bases unmatched to any gene: 11. The CDR3 totals 16 residues. The germline CDR1 and CDR2 sequences are MNHNY and SVGAGI (reference sequence). The DNA of the CDR3 is TGTGCCAGCAGCCTGGTAGCGGGAGGGCCGGGAAATGAGCAGTTCTTC. Translating gives CASSLVAGGPGNEQFF.

The chain couples TRBV28 to TRBJ1-1; D not certain. In germline, CDR1 is MDHEN, CDR2 SYDVKM. The V end was cut by 8 bases, the J end by 7 bases, with 14 bases between. The CDR3 runs to 12 residues. The CDR3 here is CASVGPGGEAFF. CDR3 in DNA: TGTGCCAGCGTGGGCCCCGGAGGTGAAGCTTTCTTT.

This sequence joins TRBV2 and TRBJ2-7; 7 bases agree with TRBD2. CDR3 length: 12 residues. Trimming at V came to 7 bases and at J to 2 bases, leaving 2 bases not matched to a gene. Germline values: CDR1 SNHLY, CDR2 FYNNEI. This CDR3 reads CASMAGAYEQYF. The CDR3 region has the DNA TGTGCCAGCATGGCGGGGGCCTACGAGCAGTACTTC.

The chain carries TRBV10-1 and TRBJ1-1; possible D gene TRBD1, 6 bases. Germline V CDR1 and CDR2: WNHNN, SYGVQD (reference sequence). V was clipped by 3 bases and J by 3 bases, with 11 bases between them. CDR3 length equals 14 residues. CDR3 loop: CASSEGGLDTEAFF. CDR3 DNA: TGCGCCAGCAGTGAAGGGGGATTGGACACTGAAGCTTTCTTT.

V usage is TRBV18 and J usage is TRBJ2-2; possible D gene TRBD2, 6 bases. Between the trimmed V and J ends, which lost 7 bases and 0 bases, there was a span of 21 bases. CDR1 and CDR2 (germline): KGHSH, LQKENI. This CDR3 has 18 amino acids. The CDR3 reads CASYHVAQTSSNTGELFF. For the CDR3, the DNA is TGTGCCAGCTATCACGTGGCCCAGACTAGTTCGAACACCGGGGAGCTGTTTTTT.

This sequence joins TRBV7-7 and TRBJ2-3, with no clear D. CDR1 and CDR2 from the germline V gene are SSHAT and FNYEAQ (reference sequence). The CDR3 is 12 amino acids. Trimming pared 5 bases from V and 2 bases from J, leaving 5 bases between. CDR3 loop: CASSPNTDTQYF. The DNA of the CDR3 is TGTGCCAGCAGCCCTAACACAGATACGCAGTATTTT.

A few counts support this clone. This chain uses TRBV10-3 with TRBJ2-1; 10 bases fit TRBD2. This CDR3 comprises 14 residues. The V gene end was trimmed by 5 bases and the J gene end by 7 bases; junction bases not matched to a gene: 5. CDR1 and CDR2 (germline): ENHRY, SYGVKD. As DNA, the CDR3 is TGTGCCATCAGTCGACTAGCGGGTGGTAATGAGCAGTTCTTC. It codes for CAISRLAGGNEQFF.

The chain has TRBV5-1 and TRBJ2-7, with 7 bases identical to TRBD1. The ends lost 3 bases at V and 0 bases at J; junction bases unmatched: 6. The V gene's germline CDR1 is SGHRS and CDR2 YFSETQ. The CDR3 sequence is 15 residues long. The CDR3 region is CASSYGQALSYEQYF. CDR3 sequence (DNA): TGCGCCAGCAGCTACGGACAGGCACTCTCCTACGAGCAGTACTTC. The whole variable domain, filled in from reference TRBV5-1 and TRBJ2-7, reads KAGVTQTPRYLIKTRGQQVTLSCSPISGHRSVSWYQQTPGQGLQFLFEYFSETQRNKGNFPGRFSGRQFSNSRSEMNVSTLELGDSALYLCASSYGQALSYEQYFGPGTRLTVT.

V is TRBV30 and J is TRBJ1-4; D ambiguous. V was cut by 7 bases and J by 6 bases, with 12 bases left in between. The V gene's germline CDR1 is GTSNPN and CDR2 SVGIG (reference sequence). This CDR3 comprises 12 residues. For the CDR3, the DNA is TGTGCCTCGGGATTAAGGCATGAAAAACTGTTTTTT. Its translation is CASGLRHEKLFF.

The rearrangement links TRBV5-4 to TRBJ2-5, with a possible D match to TRBD1 (5 bases). V dropped 2 bases and J dropped 1 base, with 12 bases sitting between them. Germline CDR1 SGHNT, CDR2 YYREEE (reference sequence). This CDR3 has 15 residues. The CDR3 bases are TGTGCCAGCAGCTTTCCAGGGAATCGCCAAGAGACCCAGTACTTC. This encodes CASSFPGNRQETQYF. Using reference TRBV5-4 and TRBJ2-5 for the parts outside the CDR3, the full variable domain is ETGVTQSPTHLIKTRGQQVTLRCSSQSGHNTVSWYQQALGQGPQFIFQYYREEENGRGNFPPRFSGLQFPNYSSELNVNALELDDSALYLCASSFPGNRQETQYFGPGTRLLVL.

The genes are TRBV4-1 and TRBJ2-7, with 10 bases aligning to TRBD2. This CDR3 has 15 amino acids. Trimming cost V 4 bases and J 0 bases; bases outside gene matches: 3. Germline V gene lookup returns CDR1 MGHRA and CDR2 YSYEKL. The CDR3 nucleotides read TGCGCCAGCAGCCTAAGCGGGGGGGGCTCCTACGAGCAGTACTTC. This codes for CASSLSGGGSYEQYF.

V gene TRBV30 combines with J gene TRBJ2-7; TRBD1 might be the D (7 bases). The CDR3 runs 14 residues. V was pared by 4 bases and J by 2 bases, with 15 bases between. Per germline, CDR1 GTSNPN and CDR2 SVGIG (reference sequence). CDR3 sequence: CAWTKAGGTYEQYF. The CDR3 coding sequence is TGTGCCTGGACGAAAGCAGGGGGGACCTACGAGCAGTACTTC.

The chain couples TRBV29-1 to TRBJ2-1, with 8 bases that match TRBD2. Germline lookup yields CDR1 SQVTM and CDR2 ANQGSEA. This CDR3 comprises 13 residues. Germline trimming cut 7 bases from V and 2 bases from J; bases unmatched to any gene: 4. Written as DNA, the CDR3 is TGCAGCGCATCGGGACTAGCCTACAATGAGCAGTTCTTC. This translates into CSASGLAYNEQFF.

This clone was seen only once. This sequence joins TRBV11-3 and TRBJ1-2; unclear D gene. The V gene lost 8 bases and the J gene lost 0 bases, with 7 bases spanning the gap. The CDR3 runs 12 residues. Per germline, CDR1 SGHNT and CDR2 YENEEA. The CDR3 loop is CASGSTNYGYTF. In DNA, the CDR3 is TGTGCCAGCGGGAGCACTAACTATGGCTACACCTTC.

V is TRBV28 and J is TRBJ2-1; 9 nucleotides match TRBD2. Germline trimming cut 2 bases from V and 3 bases from J; bases unmatched to any gene: 5. From germline, CDR1 is MDHEN and CDR2 SYDVKM. The CDR3 totals 16 residues. CDR3 in DNA: TGTGCCAGCAGTTTAACCAGCGGGGGGAACTACAATGAGCAGTTCTTC. This translates into CASSLTSGGNYNEQFF.

The chain uses TRBV7-9 and TRBJ2-7; tentatively, D is TRBD2 (6 bases). V lost 5 bases and J 5 bases, leaving 10 bases between the germline ends. The CDR3 consists of 12 residues. Germline V gene sequence: CDR1 SEHNR, CDR2 FQNEAQ (reference sequence). For the CDR3, the DNA is TGTGCCAGCAGCGGGGGGTCCCACGAGCAGTACTTC. Its protein product is CASSGGSHEQYF.